This T cell receptor (beta chain) was captured by sequencing in a study of beta chain features in type 1 diabetes. The study, taken as a whole, reports: Type 1 diabetes patients had moderately but significantly shorter TCRB CDR3s in all four CD4+ subsets.

Expressed TCRB transcripts got sequenced, as all isolated RNA was reverse transcribed. TCRdb's copy holds only in-frame clones and misses some; the assay was immunoSEQ multiplex PCR. The sample includes hundreds of thousands of clones, over 13% of them seen just once. The V segment lost 6 bases and the J segment 6 bases; nucleotides outside the gene matches: 9. The V gene's germline CDR1 is ENHRY and CDR2 SYGVKD. This CDR3 has 17 amino acids. Only a few counts were recorded for this clone. Its specificity is unknown. The V gene is TRBV10-3, the J gene TRBJ2-2, with 14 bases matching TRBD2. The TCR comes from a man younger than 35 with type 1 diabetes. What was sequenced was naive CD4+ T cells from blood. The CDR3 spells CAISAHGLAGGAGELFF. The CDR3 coding sequence is TGTGCCATCAGCGCGCACGGACTAGCGGGAGGCGCCGGGGAGCTGTTTTTT.